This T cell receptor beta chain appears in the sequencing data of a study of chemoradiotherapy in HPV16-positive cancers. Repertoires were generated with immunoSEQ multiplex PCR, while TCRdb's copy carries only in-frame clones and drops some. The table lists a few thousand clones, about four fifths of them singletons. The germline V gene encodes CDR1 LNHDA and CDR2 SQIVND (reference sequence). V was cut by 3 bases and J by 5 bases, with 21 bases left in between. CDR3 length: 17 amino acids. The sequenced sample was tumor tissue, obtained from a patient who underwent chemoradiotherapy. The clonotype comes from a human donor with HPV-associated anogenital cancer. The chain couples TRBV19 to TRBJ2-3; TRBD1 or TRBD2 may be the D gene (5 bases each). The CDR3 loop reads CASSMGPPGSPRDTQYF. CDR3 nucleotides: TGTGCCAGTAGTATGGGACCGCCAGGGAGCCCGCGAGATACGCAGTATTTT.